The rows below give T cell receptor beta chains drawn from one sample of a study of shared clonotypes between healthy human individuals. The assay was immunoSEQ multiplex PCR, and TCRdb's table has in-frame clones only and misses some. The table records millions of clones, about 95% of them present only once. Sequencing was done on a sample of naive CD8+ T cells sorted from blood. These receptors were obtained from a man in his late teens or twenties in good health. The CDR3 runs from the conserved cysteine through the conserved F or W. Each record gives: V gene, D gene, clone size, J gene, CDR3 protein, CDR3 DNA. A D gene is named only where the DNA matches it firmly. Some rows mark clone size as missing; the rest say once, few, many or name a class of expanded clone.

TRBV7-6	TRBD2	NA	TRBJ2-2	CASSLAASGYTGELFF	TGTGCCAGCAGCTTAGCCGCTAGCGGGTACACCGGGGAGCTGTTTTTT
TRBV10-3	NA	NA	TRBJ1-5	CAISDWVGGNQPQHF	TGTGCCATCAGTGATTGGGTGGGGGGTAATCAGCCCCAGCATTTT
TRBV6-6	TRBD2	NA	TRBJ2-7	CASSYRSGRAIYEQYF	TGTGCCAGCAGTTACCGAAGCGGGAGGGCCATATACGAGCAGTACTTC
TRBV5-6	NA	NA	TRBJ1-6	CASKGGASPLHF	TGTGCCAGCAAGGGTGGGGCTTCACCCCTCCACTTT
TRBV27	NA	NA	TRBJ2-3	CASSWRASTDTQYF	TGTGCCAGCAGTTGGAGAGCTAGCACAGATACGCAGTATTTT
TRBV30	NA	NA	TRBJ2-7	CAWSVGIGADEQYF	TGTGCCTGGAGTGTGGGAATAGGGGCGGACGAGCAGTACTTC
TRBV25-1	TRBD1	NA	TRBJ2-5	CASSGTGVQETQYF	TGTGCCAGCAGTGGGACAGGGGTCCAGGAGACCCAGTACTTC
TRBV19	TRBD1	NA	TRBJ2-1	CASSITPDRGSEQFF	TGTGCCAGTAGTATAACGCCGGACAGGGGTAGTGAGCAGTTCTTC
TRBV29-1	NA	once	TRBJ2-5	CSVEGRIWEDQETQYF	TGCAGCGTTGAAGGACGAATATGGGAGGACCAAGAGACCCAGTACTTC
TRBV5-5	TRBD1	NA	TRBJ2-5	CASTRDSGTGGQETQYF	TGTGCCAGCACCAGAGACTCTGGGACAGGGGGCCAAGAGACCCAGTACTTC
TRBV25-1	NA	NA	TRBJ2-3	CASSGQRGISTDTQYF	TGTGCCAGCAGTGGCCAACGGGGGATTAGCACAGATACGCAGTATTTT
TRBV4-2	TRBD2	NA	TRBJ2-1	CASSQEGTSADEQFF	TGTGCCAGCAGCCAAGAGGGAACTAGCGCTGATGAGCAGTTCTTC
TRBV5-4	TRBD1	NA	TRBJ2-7	CASSLIGTGYYEQYF	TGTGCCAGCAGCTTGATCGGGACAGGGTACTACGAGCAGTACTTC
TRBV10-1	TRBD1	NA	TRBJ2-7	CASSESTGTGDYEQYF	TGCGCCAGCAGTGAGTCTACCGGGACAGGGGATTACGAGCAGTACTTC
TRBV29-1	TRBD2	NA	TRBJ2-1	CSVPDLAGSSYNEQFF	TGCAGCGTTCCAGACTTAGCGGGGAGCTCCTACAATGAGCAGTTCTTC
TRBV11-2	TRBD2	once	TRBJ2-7	CASGHPSGGAYEQYF	TGTGCCAGCGGCCACCCTAGCGGGGGGGCCTACGAGCAGTACTTC
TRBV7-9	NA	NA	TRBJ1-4	CASSLRDLRGEKLFF	TGTGCCAGCAGCCTCCGGGACCTCAGGGGTGAAAAACTGTTTTTT
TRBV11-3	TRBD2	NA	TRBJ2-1	CASSLDPTREGINEQFF	TGTGCCAGCAGCTTAGATCCGACACGGGAGGGGATCAATGAGCAGTTCTTC
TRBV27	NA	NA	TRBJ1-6	CASSLTGFWENSPLHF	TGTGCCAGCAGTCTGACAGGTTTTTGGGAGAATTCACCCCTCCACTTT
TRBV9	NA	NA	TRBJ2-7	CASSVGGDTYEQYF	TGTGCCAGCAGCGTAGGGGGCGACACCTACGAGCAGTACTTC
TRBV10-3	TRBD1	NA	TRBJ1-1	CAITEDRTNTEAFF	TGTGCCATCACGGAGGACAGGACGAACACTGAAGCTTTCTTT
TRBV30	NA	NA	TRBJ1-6	CAVSVAGSYNSPLHF	TGTGCCGTAAGCGTGGCAGGGTCCTATAATTCACCCCTCCACTTT
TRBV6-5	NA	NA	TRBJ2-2	CASSYSNPNTGELFF	TGTGCCAGCAGTTACTCGAACCCGAACACCGGGGAGCTGTTTTTT
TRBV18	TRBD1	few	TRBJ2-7	CASSPYRGNYEQYF	TGTGCCAGCTCACCGTACAGGGGAAACTACGAGCAGTACTTC
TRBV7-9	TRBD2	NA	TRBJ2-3	CASSLARLAGGSDTQYF	TGTGCCAGCAGCTTAGCCCGACTAGCGGGAGGCTCAGATACGCAGTATTTT
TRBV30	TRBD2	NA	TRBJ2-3	CAWTTGGGSTDTQYF	TGTGCCTGGACGACCGGGGGGGGAAGCACAGATACGCAGTATTTT
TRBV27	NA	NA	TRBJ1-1	CTSVKTVDSMNTEAFF	NA
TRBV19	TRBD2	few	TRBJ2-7	CASSSKTSSPYEQYF	TGTGCCAGTAGTTCCAAGACTAGCTCCCCCTACGAGCAGTACTTC
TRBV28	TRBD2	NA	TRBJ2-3	CASINGGASTDTQYF	TGTGCCAGTATAAACGGGGGGGCTAGCACAGATACGCAGTATTTT
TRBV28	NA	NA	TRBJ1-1	CASSPPGANTEAFF	TGTGCCAGCAGTCCCCCCGGGGCGAATACTGAAGCTTTCTTT
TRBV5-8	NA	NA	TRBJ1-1	CASSRGPNTEAFF	TGTGCCAGCAGCCGTGGGCCGAACACTGAAGCTTTCTTT
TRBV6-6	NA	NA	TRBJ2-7	CASSLLGQSYEQYF	TGTGCCAGCAGTTTATTAGGACAGAGCTACGAGCAGTACTTC
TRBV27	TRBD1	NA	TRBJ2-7	CASSFSSLQLIGTGSNEQYF	TGTGCCAGCAGTTTTTCTTCCCTCCAGCTAATCGGGACAGGGTCCAACGAGCAGTACTTC
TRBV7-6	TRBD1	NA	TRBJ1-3	CASSMGQEASGNTIYF	TGTGCCAGCAGCATGGGACAGGAAGCTTCTGGAAACACCATATATTTT
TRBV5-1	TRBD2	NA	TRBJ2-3	CASSLRTSGGNLDTQYF	TGCGCCAGCAGCCTACGGACTAGCGGGGGGAATTTAGATACGCAGTATTTT
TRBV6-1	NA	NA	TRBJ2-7	CASSGSAGANYEQYF	TGTGCCAGCAGCGGGTCGGCAGGGGCCAACTACGAGCAGTACTTC
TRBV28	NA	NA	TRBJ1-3	CASSPTVSGNTIYF	TGTGCCAGCAGTCCGACCGTCTCTGGAAACACCATATATTTT
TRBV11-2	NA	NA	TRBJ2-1	CASSQRLEVHNEQFF	TGTGCCAGCAGCCAACGACTAGAAGTCCACAATGAGCAGTTCTTC
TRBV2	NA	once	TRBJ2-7	CASSDIGGEVYEQYF	TGTGCCAGCAGTGATATTGGGGGAGAAGTGTACGAGCAGTACTTC
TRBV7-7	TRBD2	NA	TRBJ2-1	CASSWGTSGMNNEQFF	TGTGCTAGCAGCTGGGGGACTAGCGGTATGAACAATGAGCAGTTCTTC
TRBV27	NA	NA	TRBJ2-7	CASSLEGLMGPEQYF	TGTGCCAGCAGTTTGGAGGGCCTGATGGGGCCCGAGCAGTACTTC
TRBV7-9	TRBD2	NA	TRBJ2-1	CASTLLASGSSRNEQFF	TGTGCCAGCACCCTACTCGCTAGCGGGAGTTCCCGCAATGAGCAGTTCTTC
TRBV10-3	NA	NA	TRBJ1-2	CAIIFLNTLDYGYTF	TGTGCCATCATCTTTCTGAACACCCTTGACTATGGCTACACCTTC
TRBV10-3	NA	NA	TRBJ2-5	CAISLPTETQYF	TGTGCCATCTCTCTACCTACGGAGACCCAGTACTTC
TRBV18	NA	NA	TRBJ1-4	CASSPGSSNEKLFF	TGTGCCAGCTCACCCGGGTCCTCTAATGAAAAACTGTTTTTT
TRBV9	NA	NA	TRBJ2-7	CASSVEGDLREQYF	TGTGCCAGCAGCGTAGAAGGGGACCTGCGCGAGCAGTACTTC
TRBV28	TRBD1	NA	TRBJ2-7	CASSFHQGARAEQYF	TGTGCCAGCAGTTTTCATCAGGGGGCGAGGGCCGAGCAGTACTTC
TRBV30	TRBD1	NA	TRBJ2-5	CAWSDPGTGMQETQYF	TGTGCCTGGAGCGACCCCGGGACAGGAATGCAAGAGACCCAGTACTTC
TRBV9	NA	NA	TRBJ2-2	CASSGKELFF	TGTGCCAGCAGCGGCAAGGAGCTGTTTTTT
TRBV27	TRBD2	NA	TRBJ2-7	CASSRGTSIHEQYF	TGTGCCAGCAGTCGAGGGACTAGTATCCACGAGCAGTACTTC
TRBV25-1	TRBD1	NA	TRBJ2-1	CASSDPGTGVYDEQFF	TGTGCCAGCAGTGACCCCGGGACAGGGGTTTATGATGAGCAGTTCTTC
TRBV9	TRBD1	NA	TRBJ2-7	CASSGDRGDEQYF	TGTGCCAGCAGCGGAGACAGGGGCGACGAGCAGTACTTC
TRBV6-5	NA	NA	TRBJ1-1	CASSYTGAEAFF	TGTGCCAGCAGTTATACGGGGGCTGAAGCTTTCTTT
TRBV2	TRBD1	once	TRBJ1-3	CASSSTWGQGANTIYF	TGTGCCAGCAGTTCGACCTGGGGACAGGGGGCCAACACCATATATTTT
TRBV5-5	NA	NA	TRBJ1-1	CASSLRTVNTEAFF	TGTGCCAGCAGCCTGAGGACGGTGAACACTGAAGCTTTCTTT
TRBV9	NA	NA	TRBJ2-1	CASSPLYSYNEQFF	TGTGCCAGCAGCCCTCTCTATAGCTACAATGAGCAGTTCTTC